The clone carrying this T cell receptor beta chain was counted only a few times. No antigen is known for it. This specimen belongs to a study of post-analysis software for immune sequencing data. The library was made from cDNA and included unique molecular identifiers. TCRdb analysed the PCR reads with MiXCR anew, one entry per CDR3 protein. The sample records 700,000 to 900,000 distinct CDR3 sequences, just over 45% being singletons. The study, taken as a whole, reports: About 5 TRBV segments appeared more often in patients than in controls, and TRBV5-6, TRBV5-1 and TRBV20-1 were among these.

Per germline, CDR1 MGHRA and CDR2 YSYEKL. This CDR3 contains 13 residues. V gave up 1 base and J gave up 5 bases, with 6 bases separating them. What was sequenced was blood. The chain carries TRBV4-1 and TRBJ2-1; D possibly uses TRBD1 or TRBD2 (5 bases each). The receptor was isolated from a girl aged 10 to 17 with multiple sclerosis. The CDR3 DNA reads TGCGCCAGCAGCCAAGGGGGACACAATGAGCAGTTCTTC. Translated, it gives CASSQGGHNEQFF.